These 8 T cell receptor beta chains came from one sample sequenced in a study of graft-versus-host responses after intestinal transplantation (dated by TCRdb to the early 2020s). This specimen's time point label, interpreted: cells obtained before transplantation from donor or recipient. Their specific antigens are unknown. The library relied on the immunoSEQ multiplex PCR assay. Imported from immuneACCESS, the table was reduced by TCRdb to in-frame sequences with V and J called. These copies leave out some clones; in studies compared against another copy, an unresolved V gene accounts for under half, and the cause of the remainder is not known. In this sample the table shows about 93,000 clones, about 93% of which occur a single time. The ten largest account for less than 0.6% of the sample. The specimen was unstimulated CD8+ T cells sorted from spleen or lymph node cells, collected before intestinal transplant. All receptors come from a human donor who received an intestinal transplant.

This clone appeared once. The V call is TRBV30, the J call TRBJ2-5; no reliable D call. V gave up 4 bases and J gave up 2 bases, with 8 bases separating them. In germline, CDR1 is GTSNPN, CDR2 SVGIG (reference sequence). The length of the CDR3 is 12 residues. In DNA form, the CDR3 reads TGTGCCTGGAAGGCGGAACAAGAGACCCAGTACTTC. This codes for CAWKAEQETQYF.

In this sample, this clone turned up a few times. The chain recombines TRBV7-3 with TRBJ2-7; 8 positions match TRBD2. Per germline, CDR1 SGHTA and CDR2 FQGTGA. V was pared by 6 bases and J by 6 bases, with 7 bases of the junction left unmatched. The CDR3 totals 13 residues. CDR3 in amino acids: CASSSGLVGEQYF. The CDR3 nucleotides are TGTGCCAGCAGTTCGGGACTAGTAGGCGAGCAGTACTTC. Full variable domain (outside the CDR3, taken from reference TRBV7-3 and TRBJ2-7): GAGVSQTPSNKVTEKGKYVELRCDPISGHTALYWYRQSLGQGPEFLIYFQGTGAADDSGLPNDRFFAVRPEGSVSTLKIQRTERGDSAVYLCASSSGLVGEQYFGPGTRLTVT.

The table lists this clone with a count of one. V usage is TRBV7-9 and J usage is TRBJ2-1, with 8 bases fitting TRBD2. The CDR3 spans 17 residues. Per germline, CDR1 SEHNR and CDR2 FQNEAQ (reference sequence). V was clipped by 5 bases and J by 4 bases; unmatched bases: 13. The CDR3: CASSSPTGGVGYNEQFF. CDR3 nucleotides: TGTGCCAGCAGCAGCCCCACGGGGGGGGTAGGTTACAATGAGCAGTTCTTC.

The chain is built from TRBV19 and TRBJ1-1, with TRBD1 matching 10 bases. The germline gives CDR1 LNHDA, CDR2 SQIVND (reference sequence). The junction had 9 bases not matched to a gene; V was cut back by 0 bases and J by 5 bases. This CDR3 contains 17 residues. The CDR3 coding sequence is TGTGCCAGTAGTATAGAGTTACGACAGGGGGCGGGAACTGAAGCTTTCTTT. This encodes CASSIELRQGAGTEAFF. Based on the CDR3 plus reference TRBV19 and TRBJ1-1, the full variable domain is DGGITQSPKYLFRKEGQNVTLSCEQNLNHDAMYWYRQDPGQGLRLIYYSQIVNDFQKGDIAEGYSVSREKKESFPLTVTSAQKNPTAFYLCASSIELRQGAGTEAFFGQGTRLTVV.

The V gene is TRBV29-1, the J gene TRBJ2-1; TRBD2 agrees at 10 bases. Germline CDR1 reads SQVTM; CDR2 reads ANQGSEA. The V and J ends lost 7 bases and 3 bases, in that order; junction bases with no gene match: 9. CDR3 length: 15 residues. Here the CDR3 DNA reads TGCAGCGCCACAGTAATAGCGGGGGGCTACAATGAGCAGTTCTTC. Its protein is CSATVIAGGYNEQFF.

The V call is TRBV7-2, the J call TRBJ2-5, with a tentative D call TRBD1 (5 bases). From germline, CDR1 is SGHTA and CDR2 FQGNSA. V was cut by 1 base and J by 2 bases, with 11 bases left in between. The length of the CDR3 is 15 residues. The chain's CDR3 is CASSLGLGEQETQYF. The CDR3 DNA reads as TGTGCCAGCAGCTTAGGGTTAGGGGAACAAGAGACCCAGTACTTC.

The CDR3 spells CASSARDRVVDEQFF. The DNA for the CDR3 is TGTGCCAGCAGTGCTCGGGACAGGGTTGTGGATGAGCAGTTCTTC. This chain uses TRBV27 with TRBJ2-1; TRBD1 matches at 9 bases. This CDR3 is built from 15 residues. The germline V gene encodes CDR1 MNHEY and CDR2 SMNVEV (reference sequence). V lost 5 bases and J lost 8; bases outside the gene matches: 10.

The genes are TRBV27 and TRBJ2-1; TRBD2 agrees at 12 bases. The CDR3 sequence is 13 residues long. Germline CDR1 reads MNHEY; CDR2 reads SMNVEV (reference sequence). The J segment lost 12 bases and the V segment lost 2 bases, leaving 2 bases of the junction unmatched. The CDR3 spells CASSLTSGGPQFF. The CDR3 DNA sequence: TGTGCCAGCAGTTTAACTAGCGGGGGGCCGCAGTTCTTC.